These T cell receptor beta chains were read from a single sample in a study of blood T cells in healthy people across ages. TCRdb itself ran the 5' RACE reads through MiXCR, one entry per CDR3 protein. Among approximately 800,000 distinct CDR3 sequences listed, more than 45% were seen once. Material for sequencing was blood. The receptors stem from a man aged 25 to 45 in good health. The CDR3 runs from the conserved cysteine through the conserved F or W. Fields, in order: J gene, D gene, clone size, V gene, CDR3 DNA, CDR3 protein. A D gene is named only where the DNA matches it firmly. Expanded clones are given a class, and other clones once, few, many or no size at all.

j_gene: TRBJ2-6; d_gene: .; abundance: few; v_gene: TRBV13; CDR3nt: TGTGCCAGCATGGAGGCTTGGGCTGGGGCCAACGTCCTGACTTTC; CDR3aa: CASMEAWAGANVLTF
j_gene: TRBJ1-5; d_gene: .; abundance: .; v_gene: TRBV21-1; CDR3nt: TGTGCCAGGACTGGTCACCGTAGCAATCAGCCCCAGCATTTT; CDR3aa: CARTGHRSNQPQHF
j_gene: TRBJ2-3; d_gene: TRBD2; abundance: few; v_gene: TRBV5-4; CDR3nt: TGTGCCAGCAGCGGCCTAGCGGGAGTTCACAATACGCAGTATTTT; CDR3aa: CASSGLAGVHNTQYF
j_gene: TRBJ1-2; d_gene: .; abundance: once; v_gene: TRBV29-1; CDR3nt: TGCAGCGTTGGAGACAGTCGGAGCTATGGCTACACCTTC; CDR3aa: CSVGDSRSYGYTF
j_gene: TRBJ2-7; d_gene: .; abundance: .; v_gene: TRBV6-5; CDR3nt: TGTGCCAGCAGTTATGGTGGGGGCGGAATGCGCTACGAGCAGTACTTC; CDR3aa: CASSYGGGGMRYEQYF
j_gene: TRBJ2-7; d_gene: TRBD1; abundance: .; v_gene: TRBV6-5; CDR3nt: TGTGCCAGCAGTTACGGAGATCCGGGACAGGCCTACGAGCAGTACTTC; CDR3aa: CASSYGDPGQAYEQYF
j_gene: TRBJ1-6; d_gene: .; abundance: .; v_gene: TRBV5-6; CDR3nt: TGTGCCAGCAGCTTCTGGGTCGGTTCACCCCTCCACTTT; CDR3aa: CASSFWVGSPLHF
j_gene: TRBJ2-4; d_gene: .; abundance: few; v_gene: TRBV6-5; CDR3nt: TGTGCCAGCAGGGACAGTGCCAGAAACATTCAGTACTTC; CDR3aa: CASRDSARNIQYF
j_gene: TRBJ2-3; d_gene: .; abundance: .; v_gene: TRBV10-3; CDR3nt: TGTGCCATCAGTGAGGCACAGGGAGAGGTCACAGATACGCAGTATTTT; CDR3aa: CAISEAQGEVTDTQYF
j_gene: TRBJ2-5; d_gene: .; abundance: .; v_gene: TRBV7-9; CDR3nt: TGTGCCAGCGCAACTAGTGAGACCCAGTACTTC; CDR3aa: CASATSETQYF
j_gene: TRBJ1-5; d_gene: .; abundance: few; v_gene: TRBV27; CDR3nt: TGTGCCAGCAGGCCGGTTTGGACAGAGTTTCAGCCCCAGCATTTT; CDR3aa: CASRPVWTEFQPQHF
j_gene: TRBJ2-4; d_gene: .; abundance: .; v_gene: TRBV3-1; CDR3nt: TGTGCCAGCAACCATCAGGACTTAGCCAAAAACATTCAGTACTTC; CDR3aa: CASNHQDLAKNIQYF
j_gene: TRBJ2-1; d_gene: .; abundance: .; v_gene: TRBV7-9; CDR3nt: TGTGCCAGCAGCAGGACCGATTACAATGAGCAGTTCTTC; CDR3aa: CASSRTDYNEQFF
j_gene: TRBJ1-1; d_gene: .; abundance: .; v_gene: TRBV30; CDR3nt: TGTGCCTGGATGACAGGACTGTTGAACACTGAAGCTTTCTTT; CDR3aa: CAWMTGLLNTEAFF
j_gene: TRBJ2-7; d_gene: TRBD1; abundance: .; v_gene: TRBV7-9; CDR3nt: TGTGCCAGCAGCAGAGACAGGGATGTCGACGAGCAGTACTTC; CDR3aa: CASSRDRDVDEQYF
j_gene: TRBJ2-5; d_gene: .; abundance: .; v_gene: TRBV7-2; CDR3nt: TGTGCCAGCAGCCGGGGGAGTGGGCCCCGAGAGACCCAGTACTTC; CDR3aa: CASSRGSGPRETQYF
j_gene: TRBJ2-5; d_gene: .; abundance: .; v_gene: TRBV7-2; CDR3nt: TGTGCCAGCAGCTTAGTCGCAACAAGACGGCCAGAGACCCAGTACTTC; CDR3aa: CASSLVATRRPETQYF
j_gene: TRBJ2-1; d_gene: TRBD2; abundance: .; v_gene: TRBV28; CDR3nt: TGTGCCAGCAGTTTATCCCGGACTAGCGGGGTTCAGGGGCAGTTCTTC; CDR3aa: CASSLSRTSGVQGQFF
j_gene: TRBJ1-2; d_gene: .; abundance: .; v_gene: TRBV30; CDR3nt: TGTGCCTGGACCCCTATTCAGCGGGACTATGGCTACACCTTC; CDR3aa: CAWTPIQRDYGYTF
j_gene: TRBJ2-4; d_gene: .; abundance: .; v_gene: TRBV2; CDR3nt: TGTGCCAGCAGTGAAGGACGTAAAAACATTCAGTACTTC; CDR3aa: CASSEGRKNIQYF
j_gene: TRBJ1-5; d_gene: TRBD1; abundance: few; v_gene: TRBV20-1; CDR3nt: TGCAGTGCTAGTAACAGGGGATTGAGCAATCAGCCCCAGCATTTT; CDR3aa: CSASNRGLSNQPQHF
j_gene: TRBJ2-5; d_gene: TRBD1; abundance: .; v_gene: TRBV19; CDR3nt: TGTGCCAGTAGTATCACAGGGGTTGAGACCCAGTACTTC; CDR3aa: CASSITGVETQYF